A selection of T cell receptor beta chains follows, all from one sample in a study of identical twins. TCRdb ran MiXCR on the 5' RACE reads and lists one entry per CDR3 protein. The sample contains 410,000 or so distinct CDR3 sequences, around 20% of which appear only once. Sequences were obtained from naive T cells sorted from blood. The receptors come from a middle-aged man in good health. Each CDR3 is given with its conserved first and last residue. Fields, in order: V gene, D gene, J gene, clone size, CDR3 DNA, CDR3 protein. A D gene is named only where the DNA matches it firmly. The listing skips clone size in some rows; elsewhere it reads once, few, many or a size class.

>TRBV28|-|TRBJ1-2|-
TGTGCCAGCCGCACCTGGACAGCATCTAACTATGGCTACACCTTC
CASRTWTASNYGYTF
>TRBV20-1|TRBD1|TRBJ2-7|once
TGCAGTGCTAGAGACAGGGGGCGATACTACGAGCAGTACTTC
CSARDRGRYYEQYF
>TRBV10-3|-|TRBJ2-3|many
TGTGCCACAGGGGAGGGGCAGAAATCGGGCACAGATACGCAGTATTTT
CATGEGQKSGTDTQYF
>TRBV5-6|TRBD2|TRBJ2-1|many
TGTGCCAGCAGCTTGACTAGCGGGGGCTCATCGCGTAATGAGCAGTTCTTC
CASSLTSGGSSRNEQFF
>TRBV5-8|-|TRBJ1-2|many
TGTGCCAGCAGCTTGGACGTCACAGGGTTCGGGTATGGCTACACCTTC
CASSLDVTGFGYGYTF
>TRBV6-5|TRBD1|TRBJ2-3|few
TGTGCCAGCAGTTACTCGGGACAGGGGAGAGATACGCAGTATTTT
CASSYSGQGRDTQYF
>TRBV5-1|-|TRBJ1-3|few
TGCGCCAGCAGCTCCGACGGCTTCCACTCTGGAAACACCATATATTTT
CASSSDGFHSGNTIYF
>TRBV7-8|-|TRBJ2-3|few
TGTGCCAGCAGCTTCGCCCCTACAGCGGAGGGGGGCGGGTGGACAGATACGCAGTATTTT
CASSFAPTAEGGGWTDTQYF
>TRBV28|TRBD1|TRBJ2-7|-
TGTGCCAGCAGGGGGACAGGCGCCTACGAGCAGTACTTC
CASRGTGAYEQYF
>TRBV12-3/TRBV12-4|TRBD2|TRBJ2-1|-
TGTGCCAGCAAATCGGGACTAGCGGGAGTATTTGAGCAGTTCTTC
CASKSGLAGVFEQFF
>TRBV6-2/TRBV6-3|TRBD2|TRBJ2-7|-
TGTGCCAGCAGCAAATTACTAGCGGGAGCGGGGATAGACTACGAGCAGTACTTC
CASSKLLAGAGIDYEQYF
>TRBV12-3/TRBV12-4|-|TRBJ2-4|few
TGTGCCAGCAGCCCTGGGGCAGGGAGGAACATTCAGTACTTC
CASSPGAGRNIQYF
>TRBV15|TRBD1|TRBJ2-1|-
TGTGCCACCAGCTCTCGACAGGGGGGCTACAATGAGCAGTTCTTC
CATSSRQGGYNEQFF
>TRBV12-3/TRBV12-4|-|TRBJ1-6|few
TGTGCCAGCAGTTTAATGGGAGGAGATTCACCCCTCCACTTT
CASSLMGGDSPLHF
>TRBV12-3/TRBV12-4|-|TRBJ2-7|-
TGTGCCAGCAGTTTCAATGCCAGGGGATACGAGCAGTACTTC
CASSFNARGYEQYF
>TRBV4-3|TRBD1|TRBJ2-7|many
TGCGCCAGCAGCCCGCATTGGGACAGGGAAAGTTACGAGCAGTACTTC
CASSPHWDRESYEQYF
>TRBV9|-|TRBJ1-4|-
TGTGCCAGCAGCCCCGGGACACACACCAGGGAAAAACTGTTTTTT
CASSPGTHTREKLFF
>TRBV27|TRBD2|TRBJ2-7|-
TGTGCCAGCAGTTATTATCCCCGGAGACTAGCGGGACTCAAGCAGAACGAGCAGTACTTC
CASSYYPRRLAGLKQNEQYF
>TRBV7-2|TRBD1|TRBJ1-6|once
TGTGCCAGCAGCGACCGACAGGGGATCCATTCACCCCTCCACTTT
CASSDRQGIHSPLHF
>TRBV4-2|-|TRBJ2-2|few
TGTGCCAGCAGCCAAGATGGCACTTTTCCCGGGGAGCTGTTTTTT
CASSQDGTFPGELFF
>TRBV10-3|-|TRBJ2-7|once
TGTGCCAGCTCAGGGAGCGCTCCCTCCGAGCAGTACTTC
CASSGSAPSEQYF
>TRBV9|TRBD2|TRBJ2-2|few
TGTGCCAGCAGCCCACCCCTAGCGGGACGCGGGGAGCTGTTTTTT
CASSPPLAGRGELFF
>TRBV20-1|TRBD2|TRBJ2-3|many
TGCAGTGCTCCGGGACTAGCGGGAGGAGCAACAGATACGCAGTATTTT
CSAPGLAGGATDTQYF
>TRBV18|-|TRBJ2-1|-
TGTGCCAGCTCAGCCTACCATACAACACACAATGAGCAGTTCTTC
CASSAYHTTHNEQFF
>TRBV28|-|TRBJ2-6|many
TGTGCCAGCAGTTTTAGTGCTGGGGCCAACGTCCTGACTTTC
CASSFSAGANVLTF
>TRBV29-1|-|TRBJ2-5|many
TGCAGCGTCCTACTGGGCTTGGCGCCCCAAGAGACCCAGTACTTC
CSVLLGLAPQETQYF
>TRBV13|-|TRBJ2-7|-
TGTGCCAGCAGTTCAACAGGGTTAGGTAGCTACGAGCAGTACTTC
CASSSTGLGSYEQYF
>TRBV7-9|TRBD2|TRBJ2-7|-
TGTGCCAGCACCACGAGGACTAGTGATTACGGCGAGCAGTACTTC
CASTTRTSDYGEQYF
>TRBV10-3|-|TRBJ2-7|few
TGTGCCATCAGTGGGGGGCAGGGCCGGTTTTACGAGCAGTACTTC
CAISGGQGRFYEQYF
>TRBV11-3|TRBD1|TRBJ2-1|many
TGTGCCAGCAGCTCTCCCGACCGAAAAGGGACAGGGGCTTCATCCTACAATGAGCAGTTCTTC
CASSSPDRKGTGASSYNEQFF
>TRBV4-1|TRBD2|TRBJ2-7|-
TGCGCCAGCAGCCAAGATAGCGGGGAATCCTACGAGCAGTACTTC
CASSQDSGESYEQYF
>TRBV7-9|-|TRBJ2-2|many
TGTGCCAGCAGCTCCCCTGTGGGGAGACTCACCGGGGAGCTGTTTTTT
CASSSPVGRLTGELFF
>TRBV28|-|TRBJ1-6|many
TGTGCCAGCAGTTTAGGTTCACCCCTCCACTTT
CASSLGSPLHF
>TRBV7-9|TRBD1|TRBJ2-3|once
TGTGCCAGCGAAGACAGCCGGGACAGGGCAACAGATACGCAGTATTTT
CASEDSRDRATDTQYF
>TRBV12-3/TRBV12-4|TRBD2|TRBJ2-1|-
TGTGCCAGCAACCCTAGACTAGCGGACCTTCATGAGCAGTTCTTC
CASNPRLADLHEQFF
>TRBV20-1|-|TRBJ2-1|many
TGCAGTGCCCTCGGGATTGATGTAGCCTCCAGATTTAACAATGAGCAGTTCTTC
CSALGIDVASRFNNEQFF
>TRBV5-1|-|TRBJ2-7|many
TGCGCCAGCAGCTTCCCCGAGTCCTACGAGCAGTACTTC
CASSFPESYEQYF
>TRBV10-3|-|TRBJ1-6|many
TGTGCCATCGCCGGGACTGTGTATAATTCACCCCTCCACTTT
CAIAGTVYNSPLHF
>TRBV5-1|-|TRBJ2-1|many
TGCGCCAGCAGTGGAGGGGGCGGTATCTCCTACAATGAGCAGTTCTTC
CASSGGGGISYNEQFF
>TRBV2|-|TRBJ1-1|many
TGTGCCAGCATACAGGGTGTTCTTCCCCCCACGAACACTGAAGCTTTCTTT
CASIQGVLPPTNTEAFF
>TRBV28|-|TRBJ1-1|many
TGTGCCAGCAGTTTATTGGGACCTGAAGCTTTCTTT
CASSLLGPEAFF
>TRBV25-1|-|TRBJ2-7|few
TGTGCCAGCAGTCGCAGCGGTTGGACGTCCGAGCAGTACTTC
CASSRSGWTSEQYF
>TRBV12-3/TRBV12-4|-|TRBJ1-1|few
TGTGCCAGCAAGCCTAGGACGGCGATGAACACTGAAGCTTTCTTT
CASKPRTAMNTEAFF